These T cell receptor beta chains were read from a single sample in a study of blood T cell repertoires in COVID-19. Sequencing was performed with immunoSEQ multiplex PCR; in TCRdb, only in-frame clones are kept and a portion is missing. The data show about 310,000 clones, roughly 87% seen once. The sequenced sample consisted of peripheral blood. Receptors were obtained from a man younger than 30 with active or convalescent COVID-19. Both conserved end residues are part of each CDR3. The order of the fields is J gene, V gene, D gene, CDR3 length, clone size, CDR3 DNA, CDR3 protein. A D gene is named only where the DNA matches it firmly. Expanded clones are given a class, and other clones once, few, many or no size at all.

j_gene: TRBJ2-3
v_gene: TRBV13
d_gene: TRBD2
len: 16
abundance: -
CDR3nt: TGTGCCAGCAGCTCGGGACTAGCGGGGAGGCCAGATACGCAGTATTTT
CDR3aa: CASSSGLAGRPDTQYF

j_gene: TRBJ2-7
v_gene: TRBV24-1
d_gene: -
len: 14
abundance: -
CDR3nt: TGTGCCACCAGTGATTTAGACAGCCCCTACGAGCAGTACTTC
CDR3aa: CATSDLDSPYEQYF

j_gene: TRBJ2-1
v_gene: TRBV7-2
d_gene: -
len: 14
abundance: -
CDR3nt: TGTGCCAGCAGCTTAGGAGGGAATCTCAATGAGCAGTTCTTC
CDR3aa: CASSLGGNLNEQFF

j_gene: TRBJ1-2
v_gene: TRBV18
d_gene: TRBD1
len: 13
abundance: -
CDR3nt: TGTGCCAGCTCACCCGGGACAGGTTATGGCTACACCTTC
CDR3aa: CASSPGTGYGYTF

j_gene: TRBJ1-4
v_gene: TRBV2
d_gene: TRBD1
len: 15
abundance: -
CDR3nt: TGTGCCAGCAGTCCCAGACAGGGGATGAATGAAAAACTGTTTTTT
CDR3aa: CASSPRQGMNEKLFF

j_gene: TRBJ1-5
v_gene: TRBV12-3/TRBV12-4
d_gene: -
len: 13
abundance: -
CDR3nt: TGTGCCAGCAGACGGGATAGCAATCAGCCCCAGCATTTT
CDR3aa: CASRRDSNQPQHF

j_gene: TRBJ2-1
v_gene: TRBV14
d_gene: -
len: 13
abundance: -
CDR3nt: TGTGCCAGCAGCCTGACCAACAGAAATGAGCAGTTCTTC
CDR3aa: CASSLTNRNEQFF

j_gene: TRBJ2-7
v_gene: TRBV28
d_gene: -
len: 14
abundance: -
CDR3nt: TGTGCCAGCAGACCTCCCGAGACTGTCTACGAGCAGTACTTC
CDR3aa: CASRPPETVYEQYF

j_gene: TRBJ2-1
v_gene: TRBV24-1
d_gene: -
len: 14
abundance: -
CDR3nt: TGTGCCACCAGTTCGGGTGCCGCTTACAATGAGCAGTTCTTC
CDR3aa: CATSSGAAYNEQFF

j_gene: TRBJ1-4
v_gene: TRBV5-1
d_gene: -
len: 14
abundance: -
CDR3nt: TGCGCCAGCAGCTTTAAAGGGGGTTATGAAAAACTGTTTTTT
CDR3aa: CASSFKGGYEKLFF

j_gene: TRBJ1-1
v_gene: TRBV28
d_gene: -
len: 13
abundance: -
CDR3nt: TGTGCCAGCATCGAGACTCTGAACACTGAAGCTTTCTTT
CDR3aa: CASIETLNTEAFF

j_gene: TRBJ2-7
v_gene: TRBV5-6
d_gene: -
len: 12
abundance: -
CDR3nt: TGTGCCAGCAGCTTGTTTCAGGGAGAGCAGTACTTC
CDR3aa: CASSLFQGEQYF

j_gene: TRBJ2-1
v_gene: TRBV5-1
d_gene: -
len: 18
abundance: -
CDR3nt: TGCGCCAGCAGCCAAGGGGTCGGGTACGGGTTACGCGACAATGAGCAGTTCTTC
CDR3aa: CASSQGVGYGLRDNEQFF

j_gene: TRBJ1-2
v_gene: TRBV19
d_gene: -
len: 13
abundance: -
CDR3nt: TGTGCCAGTAGTATCGGGGGAAGGAGTGGCTACACCTTC
CDR3aa: CASSIGGRSGYTF

j_gene: TRBJ1-2
v_gene: TRBV19
d_gene: TRBD1
len: 14
abundance: -
CDR3nt: TGTGCCACCATCCCGGGACAGGGACTGTATGGCTACACCTTC
CDR3aa: CATIPGQGLYGYTF

j_gene: TRBJ2-7
v_gene: TRBV5-6
d_gene: TRBD1
len: 14
abundance: -
CDR3nt: TGTGCCAGCAGCTCCCCGGGACAGGGCTACGAGCAGTACTTC
CDR3aa: CASSSPGQGYEQYF

j_gene: TRBJ2-1
v_gene: TRBV7-2
d_gene: -
len: 15
abundance: -
CDR3nt: TGTGCCAGCAGCTTAGATACGGGAAAATACAATGAGCAGTTCTTC
CDR3aa: CASSLDTGKYNEQFF

j_gene: TRBJ2-2
v_gene: TRBV19
d_gene: TRBD2
len: 16
abundance: few
CDR3nt: TGTGCCAGCCGTCCCGGGACTAGCGGGAGCAGAGGGGAGCTGTTTTTT
CDR3aa: CASRPGTSGSRGELFF

j_gene: TRBJ1-5
v_gene: TRBV19
d_gene: -
len: 12
abundance: -
CDR3nt: TGTGCCAGTACCCGGAGCAATCAGCCCCAGCATTTT
CDR3aa: CASTRSNQPQHF

j_gene: TRBJ2-3
v_gene: TRBV5-1
d_gene: TRBD2
len: 17
abundance: -
CDR3nt: TGCGCCAGCAGCCTACCTCTCCGGGGGGGGCCCACAGATACGCAGTATTTT
CDR3aa: CASSLPLRGGPTDTQYF

j_gene: TRBJ1-1
v_gene: TRBV27
d_gene: TRBD1
len: 15
abundance: -
CDR3nt: TGTGCCAGCAGTTTATTGGACAGGGGCTCCACTGAAGCTTTCTTT
CDR3aa: CASSLLDRGSTEAFF

j_gene: TRBJ2-5
v_gene: TRBV21-1
d_gene: -
len: 13
abundance: -
CDR3nt: TGTGCCACGGATAGCGGTCTGGGGGAGACCCAGTACTTC
CDR3aa: CATDSGLGETQYF

j_gene: TRBJ1-3
v_gene: TRBV5-1
d_gene: TRBD1
len: 17
abundance: -
CDR3nt: TGCGCCAGCAGCTTGGTGGCGTCCACAGGGGCTGGAAACACCATATATTTT
CDR3aa: CASSLVASTGAGNTIYF

j_gene: TRBJ2-1
v_gene: TRBV27
d_gene: TRBD2
len: 18
abundance: -
CDR3nt: TGTGCCAGCAGTTTAAAGGGACTAGCGGGGGGATTTTACAATGAGCAGTTCTTC
CDR3aa: CASSLKGLAGGFYNEQFF

j_gene: TRBJ1-5
v_gene: TRBV19
d_gene: -
len: 17
abundance: -
CDR3nt: TGTGCCAGTAGTATTTCCCCCCGCAGGGAACTGAATCAGCCCCAGCATTTT
CDR3aa: CASSISPRRELNQPQHF

j_gene: TRBJ2-1
v_gene: TRBV18
d_gene: TRBD2
len: 16
abundance: -
CDR3nt: TGTGCCAGCTCACCATTAGCGGGAGGGACCTACAATGAGCAGTTCTTC
CDR3aa: CASSPLAGGTYNEQFF

j_gene: TRBJ2-3
v_gene: TRBV7-2
d_gene: -
len: 14
abundance: -
CDR3nt: TGTGCCAGCAGCTTAGGGGCGCGGGGTCATACGCAGTATTTT
CDR3aa: CASSLGARGHTQYF

j_gene: TRBJ1-4
v_gene: TRBV19
d_gene: TRBD1
len: 16
abundance: -
CDR3nt: TGTGCCAGTAGTATGAATACGAGGGGGCCGAGAGAAAAACTGTTTTTT
CDR3aa: CASSMNTRGPREKLFF

j_gene: TRBJ1-1
v_gene: TRBV21-1
d_gene: -
len: 20
abundance: -
CDR3nt: TGTGCCAGCAGCAAAGAATCATTTAGGGGGTCTCAAGGGATGAACACTGAAGCTTTCTTT
CDR3aa: CASSKESFRGSQGMNTEAFF

j_gene: TRBJ2-3
v_gene: TRBV27
d_gene: TRBD1
len: 17
abundance: once
CDR3nt: TGTGCCAGCAGTTTATCGAGGGACAGGGGTGGCACAGATACGCAGTATTTT
CDR3aa: CASSLSRDRGGTDTQYF

j_gene: TRBJ2-3
v_gene: TRBV27
d_gene: -
len: 15
abundance: -
CDR3nt: TGTGCCAGCAGTTTATCGGTGACTCAGGGGGATACGCAGTATTTT
CDR3aa: CASSLSVTQGDTQYF

j_gene: TRBJ1-1
v_gene: TRBV5-6
d_gene: -
len: 14
abundance: -
CDR3nt: TGTGCCAGCAGCTGGACAACAGGGAGACCTGAAGCTTTCTTT
CDR3aa: CASSWTTGRPEAFF

j_gene: TRBJ1-6
v_gene: TRBV9
d_gene: -
len: 14
abundance: -
CDR3nt: TGTGCCAGCAGCGTCGGGACTACCCATTCACCCCTCCACTTT
CDR3aa: CASSVGTTHSPLHF

j_gene: TRBJ1-3
v_gene: TRBV28
d_gene: -
len: 15
abundance: -
CDR3nt: TGTGCCAGCAGTTTGGGGCATCTCTCTGGAAACACCATATATTTT
CDR3aa: CASSLGHLSGNTIYF

j_gene: TRBJ2-2
v_gene: TRBV5-8
d_gene: TRBD1
len: 16
abundance: -
CDR3nt: TGTGCCAGCAGCCACAGGGGTCTAGCGAACACCGGGGAGCTGTTTTTT
CDR3aa: CASSHRGLANTGELFF

j_gene: TRBJ2-1
v_gene: TRBV12-5
d_gene: -
len: 14
abundance: -
CDR3nt: TGTGCTAGTGGTTTGGGTGGTGGAGCCAATGAGCAGTTCTTC
CDR3aa: CASGLGGGANEQFF

j_gene: TRBJ2-7
v_gene: TRBV6-5
d_gene: -
len: 13
abundance: -
CDR3nt: TGTGCCAGCAAAGGGGTCGTGTCGTCCGAGCAGTACTTC
CDR3aa: CASKGVVSSEQYF

j_gene: TRBJ2-7
v_gene: TRBV27
d_gene: -
len: 11
abundance: -
CDR3nt: TGTGCCAGCAGTTTCCTCCACGAGCAGTACTTC
CDR3aa: CASSFLHEQYF

j_gene: TRBJ1-1
v_gene: TRBV7-2
d_gene: -
len: 13
abundance: -
CDR3nt: TGTGCCAGCGTCCTAGGCGGGAACACTGAAGCTTTCTTT
CDR3aa: CASVLGGNTEAFF

j_gene: TRBJ2-7
v_gene: TRBV6-5
d_gene: -
len: 16
abundance: -
CDR3nt: TGTGCCAGCAGGTACGACACAGGTGGAAGGGGCTACGAGCAGTACTTC
CDR3aa: CASRYDTGGRGYEQYF

j_gene: TRBJ1-1
v_gene: TRBV18
d_gene: -
len: 14
abundance: once
CDR3nt: TGTGCCAGCTCACCCAGCCAGGGGCTCACTGAAGCTTTCTTT
CDR3aa: CASSPSQGLTEAFF

j_gene: TRBJ2-5
v_gene: TRBV7-9
d_gene: TRBD1
len: 15
abundance: -
CDR3nt: TGTGCCAGCAGCTGGACTGGGACAGGGCAAGAGACCCAGTACTTC
CDR3aa: CASSWTGTGQETQYF

j_gene: TRBJ1-2
v_gene: TRBV11-2
d_gene: -
len: 15
abundance: -
CDR3nt: TGTGCCAGCAGCTTGTACCCGGGGAATAACTATGGCTACACCTTC
CDR3aa: CASSLYPGNNYGYTF

j_gene: TRBJ2-7
v_gene: TRBV6-5
d_gene: TRBD1
len: 13
abundance: -
CDR3nt: TGTGCCAGCAGGGGGACAGGGACCTACGAGCAGTACTTC
CDR3aa: CASRGTGTYEQYF

j_gene: TRBJ2-1
v_gene: TRBV11-2
d_gene: -
len: 13
abundance: -
CDR3nt: TGTGCCAGCAGCTTTCTAGGGGACAATGAGCAGTTCTTC
CDR3aa: CASSFLGDNEQFF

j_gene: TRBJ2-5
v_gene: TRBV7-6
d_gene: TRBD2
len: 15
abundance: once
CDR3nt: TGTGCCAGCAGCTTAGGAGCGGGAAGCCAAGAGACCCAGTACTTC
CDR3aa: CASSLGAGSQETQYF

j_gene: TRBJ2-3
v_gene: TRBV15
d_gene: TRBD2
len: 16
abundance: -
CDR3nt: TGTGCCACCGGACAGAGGGGCGGGGGGATATCAGATACGCAGTATTTT
CDR3aa: CATGQRGGGISDTQYF

j_gene: TRBJ2-1
v_gene: TRBV6-1
d_gene: TRBD2
len: 15
abundance: once
CDR3nt: TGTGCCAGCAGGTGGCGGGGGGCAGGAGGGGATGAGCAGTTCTTC
CDR3aa: CASRWRGAGGDEQFF

j_gene: TRBJ1-2
v_gene: TRBV27
d_gene: TRBD1
len: 16
abundance: -
CDR3nt: TGTGCCAGCAGTTTGACAGGGGGTCGTCTACGCTATGGCTACACCTTC
CDR3aa: CASSLTGGRLRYGYTF

j_gene: TRBJ1-6
v_gene: TRBV4-1
d_gene: -
len: 17
abundance: once
CDR3nt: TGCGCCAGCAGCTGGGGGGTGACAAAAACACCCGATTCACCCCTCCACTTT
CDR3aa: CASSWGVTKTPDSPLHF

j_gene: TRBJ2-1
v_gene: TRBV24-1
d_gene: TRBD2
len: 18
abundance: -
CDR3nt: TGTGCCACCCCGGGTCTAGCGGGAGTTCCGGTATCCTACAATGAGCAGTTCTTC
CDR3aa: CATPGLAGVPVSYNEQFF

j_gene: TRBJ1-2
v_gene: TRBV24-1
d_gene: -
len: 15
abundance: few
CDR3nt: TGTGCCACCAGTGAAGGGGACTCGGGAATATATGGCTACACCTTC
CDR3aa: CATSEGDSGIYGYTF

j_gene: TRBJ1-5
v_gene: TRBV3-1/TRBV3-2
d_gene: TRBD1
len: 16
abundance: -
CDR3nt: TGTGCCAGCAGCCAAGTCCCCGGGACAGACTATCAGCCCCAGCATTTT
CDR3aa: CASSQVPGTDYQPQHF

j_gene: TRBJ1-4
v_gene: TRBV4-1
d_gene: -
len: 14
abundance: -
CDR3nt: TGCGCCAGCAGCCAACCGAGGGTTCGGGAAAAACTGTTTTTT
CDR3aa: CASSQPRVREKLFF

j_gene: TRBJ2-1
v_gene: TRBV7-9
d_gene: -
len: 13
abundance: -
CDR3nt: TGTGCCAGCAGCTTATTCCTAGAATCTGAGCAGTTCTTC
CDR3aa: CASSLFLESEQFF

j_gene: TRBJ1-5
v_gene: TRBV27
d_gene: -
len: 15
abundance: -
CDR3nt: TGTGCCAGCGGGCCATACAGGCTAAGCAATCAGCCCCAGCATTTT
CDR3aa: CASGPYRLSNQPQHF

j_gene: TRBJ2-7
v_gene: TRBV12-3/TRBV12-4
d_gene: -
len: 12
abundance: -
CDR3nt: TGTGCCAGCAGCCTACAGGTCTACGAGCAGTACTTC
CDR3aa: CASSLQVYEQYF

j_gene: TRBJ2-5
v_gene: TRBV27
d_gene: TRBD2
len: 13
abundance: -
CDR3nt: TGTGCCAGCCGTAGCGGGAGTACGAAGACCCAGTACTTC
CDR3aa: CASRSGSTKTQYF

j_gene: TRBJ2-1
v_gene: TRBV2
d_gene: -
len: 14
abundance: -
CDR3nt: TGTGCCAGCAGCTTTTATAGCTCCTACAATGAGCAGTTCTTC
CDR3aa: CASSFYSSYNEQFF

j_gene: TRBJ2-3
v_gene: TRBV5-1
d_gene: TRBD2
len: 15
abundance: -
CDR3nt: TGCGCCAGCAGCTTGGGGACTAGCGGGGGTGATACGCAGTATTTT
CDR3aa: CASSLGTSGGDTQYF